The subject of this entry is one T cell receptor beta chain. The antigen remains undetermined. This record comes from a study of cytomegalovirus exposure and HLA in healthy donors. On the study more broadly: According to later analysis, the same platform produced the 100 to 150 validation and 666 first-cohort repertoires. Whole-study results and caveats: Confirmation was obtained in vitro that three CMV-associated chains are specific for CMV antigens. Reported performance of the classifier showed diagnosis of cytomegalovirus status with high specificity and sensitivity.

Germline CDR1 reads SNHLY; CDR2 reads FYNNEI. This CDR3 is built from 17 residues. Trimming at V came to 2 bases and at J to 6 bases, leaving 11 bases not matched to a gene. Assay used: immunoSEQ multiplex PCR; TCRdb lists only in-frame clones, some missing. The table includes 120,000 to 150,000 clones, almost 90% detected once. It was the roughly 130-subject validation cohort, separate from the approximately 700-subject first cohort, to which the donors belonged. Sequencing input: PBMCs. This sequence joins TRBV2 and TRBJ2-2; 8 bases line up with TRBD2. This receptor was obtained from a woman between 18 and 30 years old in good health and CMV-seropositive. CDR3 sequence reads: CASSESGGGNGAGELFF. The CDR3 DNA sequence: TGTGCCAGCAGTGAATCTGGCGGGGGGAACGGAGCCGGGGAGCTGTTTTTT.